The clone carrying this T cell receptor (beta chain) was recorded only once. This sample was taken from a study of high-grade serous ovarian cancer treatment subgroups. Overall study context: On average, roughly 14,000 reads and 7,000 to 8,500 unique TCR beta rearrangements were obtained per sample.

The junction had 10 bases not matched to a gene; V was cut back by 1 base and J by 2 bases. This CDR3 region has 17 residues. CDR1 is SGHNT and CDR2 is YYREEE in the germline V gene (reference sequence). Tumor samples were taken before definitive surgery or chemotherapy. The table came from immunoSEQ multiplex PCR; TCRdb's copy has only in-frame clones and leaves some out. The sample yields about 10,000 clones, less than 90% seen once. The rearrangement joins TRBV5-4 to TRBJ2-5, with TRBD2 identical over 8 bases. This sequence originates from a human donor with high-grade serous ovarian cancer. Sequencing was carried out using tumor tissue. CDR3 region: CASSLMSLAGAQETQYF. In DNA form, the CDR3 reads TGTGCCAGCAGCTTGATGAGCCTAGCGGGCGCACAAGAGACCCAGTACTTC.